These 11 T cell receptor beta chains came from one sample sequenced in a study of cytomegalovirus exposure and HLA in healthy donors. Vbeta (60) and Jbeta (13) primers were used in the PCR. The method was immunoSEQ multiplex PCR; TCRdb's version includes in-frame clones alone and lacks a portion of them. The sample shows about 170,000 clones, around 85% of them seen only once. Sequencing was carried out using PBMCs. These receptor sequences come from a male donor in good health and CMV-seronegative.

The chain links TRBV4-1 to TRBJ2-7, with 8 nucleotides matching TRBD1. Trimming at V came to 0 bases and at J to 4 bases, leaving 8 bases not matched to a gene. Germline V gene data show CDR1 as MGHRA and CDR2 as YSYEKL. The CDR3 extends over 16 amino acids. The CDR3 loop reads CASSQDLDRGTYEQYF. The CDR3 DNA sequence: TGCGCCAGCAGCCAAGATCTCGACAGGGGCACGTACGAGCAGTACTTC.

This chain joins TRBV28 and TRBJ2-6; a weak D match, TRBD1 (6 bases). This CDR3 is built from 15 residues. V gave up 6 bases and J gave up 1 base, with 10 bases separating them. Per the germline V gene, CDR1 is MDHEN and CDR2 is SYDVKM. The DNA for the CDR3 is TGTGCCAGCAGGCCTACAGGGTCTGGGGCCAACGTCCTGACTTTC. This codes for CASRPTGSGANVLTF.

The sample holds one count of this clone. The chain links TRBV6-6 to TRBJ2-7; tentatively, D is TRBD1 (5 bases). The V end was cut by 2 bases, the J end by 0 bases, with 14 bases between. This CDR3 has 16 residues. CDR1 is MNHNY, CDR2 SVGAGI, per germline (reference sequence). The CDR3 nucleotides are TGTGCCAGCAGTTACCCTAACACAGGTACCTCCTACGAGCAGTACTTC. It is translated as CASSYPNTGTSYEQYF.

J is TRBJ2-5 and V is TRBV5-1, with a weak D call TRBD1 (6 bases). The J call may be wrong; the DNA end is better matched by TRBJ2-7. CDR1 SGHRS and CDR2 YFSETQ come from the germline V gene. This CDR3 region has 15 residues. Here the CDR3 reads CASSLQGRLSYEQYF. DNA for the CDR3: TGCGCCAGCAGTTTACAGGGTAGACTCTCCTACGAGCAGTACTTC.

The CDR3 is CASSQDGWGAGGPPETQYF. CDR3 DNA sequence: TGCGCCAGCAGCCAAGATGGGTGGGGTGCGGGGGGGCCCCCAGAGACCCAGTACTTC. The rearrangement links TRBV4-1 to TRBJ2-5; TRBD2 aligns across 9 bases. The length of the CDR3 is 19 residues. Germline assignment: CDR1 MGHRA and CDR2 YSYEKL. V dropped 0 bases and J dropped 4; count of bases not matched to a gene: 15.

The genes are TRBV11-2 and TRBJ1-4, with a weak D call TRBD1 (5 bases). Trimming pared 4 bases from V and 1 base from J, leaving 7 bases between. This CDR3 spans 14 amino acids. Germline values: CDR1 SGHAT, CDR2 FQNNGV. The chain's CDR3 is CASSWGGTNEKLFF. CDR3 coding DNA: TGTGCCAGCAGCTGGGGGGGAACTAATGAAAAACTGTTTTTT.

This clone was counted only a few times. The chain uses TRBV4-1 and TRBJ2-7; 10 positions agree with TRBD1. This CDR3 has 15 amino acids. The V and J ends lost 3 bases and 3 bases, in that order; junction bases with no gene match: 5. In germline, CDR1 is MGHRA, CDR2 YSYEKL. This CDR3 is CASSHSGTGDYEQYF. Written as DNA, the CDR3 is TGCGCCAGCAGCCATTCCGGGACAGGGGACTACGAGCAGTACTTC.

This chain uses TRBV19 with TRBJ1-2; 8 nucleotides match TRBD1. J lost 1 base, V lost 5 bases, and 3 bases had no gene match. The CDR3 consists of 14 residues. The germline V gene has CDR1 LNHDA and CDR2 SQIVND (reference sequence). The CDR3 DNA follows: TGTGCCAGTAGTCCGGGACAGGTTAACTATGGCTACACCTTC. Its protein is CASSPGQVNYGYTF. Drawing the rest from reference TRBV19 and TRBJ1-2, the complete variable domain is DGGITQSPKYLFRKEGQNVTLSCEQNLNHDAMYWYRQDPGQGLRLIYYSQIVNDFQKGDIAEGYSVSREKKESFPLTVTSAQKNPTAFYLCASSPGQVNYGYTFGSGTRLTVV.

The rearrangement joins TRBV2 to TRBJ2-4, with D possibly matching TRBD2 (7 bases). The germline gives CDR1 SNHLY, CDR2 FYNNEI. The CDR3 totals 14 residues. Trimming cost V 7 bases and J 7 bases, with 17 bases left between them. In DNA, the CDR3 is TGTGCCAGCACCGAAAGGGGGGGGGCCAACATTCAGTACTTC. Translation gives CASTERGGANIQYF.

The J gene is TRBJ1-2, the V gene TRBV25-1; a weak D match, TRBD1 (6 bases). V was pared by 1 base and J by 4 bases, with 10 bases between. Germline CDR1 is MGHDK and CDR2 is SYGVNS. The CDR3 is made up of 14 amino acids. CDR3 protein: CASSELDRAYGYTF. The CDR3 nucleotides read TGTGCCAGCAGTGAATTGGACAGAGCCTATGGCTACACCTTC.

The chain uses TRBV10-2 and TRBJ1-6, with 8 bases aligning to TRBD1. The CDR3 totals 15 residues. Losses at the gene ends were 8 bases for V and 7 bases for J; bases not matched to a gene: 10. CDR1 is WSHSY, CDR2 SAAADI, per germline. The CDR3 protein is CASGGEQGANSPLHF. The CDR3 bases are TGCGCCAGCGGCGGGGAGCAGGGGGCAAATTCACCCCTCCACTTT.